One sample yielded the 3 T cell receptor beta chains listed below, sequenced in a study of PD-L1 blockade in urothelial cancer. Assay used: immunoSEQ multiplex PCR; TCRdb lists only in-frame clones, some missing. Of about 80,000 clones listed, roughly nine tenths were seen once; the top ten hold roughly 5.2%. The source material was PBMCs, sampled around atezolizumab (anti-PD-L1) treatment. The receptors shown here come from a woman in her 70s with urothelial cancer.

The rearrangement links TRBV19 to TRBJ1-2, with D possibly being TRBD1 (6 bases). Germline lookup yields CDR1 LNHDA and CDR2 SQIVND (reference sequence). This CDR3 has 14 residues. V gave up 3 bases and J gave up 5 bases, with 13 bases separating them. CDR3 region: CASSMHRAGYGYTF. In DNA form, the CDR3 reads TGTGCCAGTAGTATGCACAGGGCAGGGTATGGCTACACCTTC.

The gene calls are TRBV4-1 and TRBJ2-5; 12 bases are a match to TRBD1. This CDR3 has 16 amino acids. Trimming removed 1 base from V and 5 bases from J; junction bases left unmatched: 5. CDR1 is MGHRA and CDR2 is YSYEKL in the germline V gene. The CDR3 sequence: CASSQVWDRGRETQYF. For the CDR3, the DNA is TGCGCCAGCAGCCAAGTATGGGACAGGGGGCGGGAGACCCAGTACTTC.

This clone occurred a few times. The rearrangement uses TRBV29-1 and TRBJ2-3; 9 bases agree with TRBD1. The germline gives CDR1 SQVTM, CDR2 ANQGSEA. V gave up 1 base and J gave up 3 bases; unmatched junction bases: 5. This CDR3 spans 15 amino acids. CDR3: CSVEVMGQGTDTQYF. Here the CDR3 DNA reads TGCAGCGTTGAAGTCATGGGACAGGGAACAGATACGCAGTATTTT.